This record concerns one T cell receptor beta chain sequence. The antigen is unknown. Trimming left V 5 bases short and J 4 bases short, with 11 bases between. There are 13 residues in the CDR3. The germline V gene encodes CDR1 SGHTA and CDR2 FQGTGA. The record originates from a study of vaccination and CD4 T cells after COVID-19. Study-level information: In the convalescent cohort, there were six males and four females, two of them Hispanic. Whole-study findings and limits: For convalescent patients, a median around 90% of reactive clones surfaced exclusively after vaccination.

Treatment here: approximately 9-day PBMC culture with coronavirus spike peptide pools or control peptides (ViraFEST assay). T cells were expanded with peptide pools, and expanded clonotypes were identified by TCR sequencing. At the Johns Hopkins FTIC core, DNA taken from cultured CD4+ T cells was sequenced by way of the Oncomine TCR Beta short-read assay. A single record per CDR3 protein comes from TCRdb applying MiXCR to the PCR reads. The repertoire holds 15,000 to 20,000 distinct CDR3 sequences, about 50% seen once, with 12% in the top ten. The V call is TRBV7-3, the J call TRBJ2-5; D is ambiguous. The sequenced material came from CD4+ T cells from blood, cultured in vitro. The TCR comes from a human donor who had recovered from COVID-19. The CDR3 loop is CASSTRAGETQYF. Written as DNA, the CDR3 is TGTGCCAGCAGCACAAGGGCCGGAGAGACCCAGTACTTC.